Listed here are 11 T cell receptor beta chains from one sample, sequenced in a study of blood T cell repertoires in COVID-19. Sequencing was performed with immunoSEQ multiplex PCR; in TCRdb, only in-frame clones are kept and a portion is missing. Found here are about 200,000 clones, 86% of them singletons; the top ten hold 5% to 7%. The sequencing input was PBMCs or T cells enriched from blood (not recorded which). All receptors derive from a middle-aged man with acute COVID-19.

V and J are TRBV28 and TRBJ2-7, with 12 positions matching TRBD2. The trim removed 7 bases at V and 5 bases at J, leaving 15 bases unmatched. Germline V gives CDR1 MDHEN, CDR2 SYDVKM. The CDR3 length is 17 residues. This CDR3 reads CASTGLAGYLGRDEQYF. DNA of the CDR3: TGTGCCAGCACCGGACTAGCGGGATACCTTGGACGAGACGAGCAGTACTTC.

The CDR3 region is CASREETGRGTEAFF. The CDR3 DNA sequence: TGTGCCAGCAGAGAAGAGACAGGGCGAGGAACTGAAGCTTTCTTT. The chain employs TRBV27 and TRBJ1-1; 7 positions agree with TRBD1. CDR3 length equals 15 residues. The V gene end was trimmed by 6 bases and the J gene end by 5 bases; junction bases not matched to a gene: 12. Germline CDR1 reads MNHEY; CDR2 reads SMNVEV (reference sequence).

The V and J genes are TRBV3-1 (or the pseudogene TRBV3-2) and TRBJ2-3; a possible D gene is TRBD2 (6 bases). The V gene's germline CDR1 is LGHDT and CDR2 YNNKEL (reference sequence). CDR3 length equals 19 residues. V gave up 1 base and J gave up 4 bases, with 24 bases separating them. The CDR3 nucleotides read TGTGCCAGCAGCCAAGGACGACGGTATACGGGAGATGGGGCAGATACGCAGTATTTT. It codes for CASSQGRRYTGDGADTQYF.

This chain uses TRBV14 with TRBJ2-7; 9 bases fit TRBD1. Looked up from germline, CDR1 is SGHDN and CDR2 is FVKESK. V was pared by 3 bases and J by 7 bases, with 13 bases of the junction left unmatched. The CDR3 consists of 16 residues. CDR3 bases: TGTGCCAGCAGCCAGGTCCCCGACAGGGGGAGTGGGGAGCAGTACTTC. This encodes CASSQVPDRGSGEQYF.

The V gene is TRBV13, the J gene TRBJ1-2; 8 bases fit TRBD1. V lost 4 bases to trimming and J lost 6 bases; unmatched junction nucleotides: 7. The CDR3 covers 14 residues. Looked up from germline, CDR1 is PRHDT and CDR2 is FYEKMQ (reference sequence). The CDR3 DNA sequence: TGTGCCAGCAGCTCCCGGGACAGGCATAATGGCTACACCTTC. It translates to CASSSRDRHNGYTF.

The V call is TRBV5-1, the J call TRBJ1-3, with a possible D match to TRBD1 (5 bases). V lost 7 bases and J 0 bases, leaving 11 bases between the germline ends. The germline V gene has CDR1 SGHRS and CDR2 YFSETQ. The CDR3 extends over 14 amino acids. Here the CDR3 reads CASSQGSSGNTIYF. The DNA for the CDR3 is TGCGCCAGCTCGCAGGGCTCCTCTGGAAACACCATATATTTT.

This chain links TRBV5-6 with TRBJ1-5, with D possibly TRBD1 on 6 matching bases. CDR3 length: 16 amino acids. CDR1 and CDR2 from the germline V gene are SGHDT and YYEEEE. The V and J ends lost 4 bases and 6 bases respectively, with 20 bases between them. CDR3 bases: TGTGCCAGCAGCCCCTGGACAGCCTACTTACTTCAGCCCCAGCATTTT. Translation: CASSPWTAYLLQPQHF.

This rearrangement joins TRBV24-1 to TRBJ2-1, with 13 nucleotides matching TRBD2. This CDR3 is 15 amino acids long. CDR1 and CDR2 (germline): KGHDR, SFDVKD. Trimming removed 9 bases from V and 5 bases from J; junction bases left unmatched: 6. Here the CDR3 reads CATQLAGGLHNEQFF. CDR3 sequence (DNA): TGTGCCACCCAACTAGCGGGAGGGCTACACAATGAGCAGTTCTTC.

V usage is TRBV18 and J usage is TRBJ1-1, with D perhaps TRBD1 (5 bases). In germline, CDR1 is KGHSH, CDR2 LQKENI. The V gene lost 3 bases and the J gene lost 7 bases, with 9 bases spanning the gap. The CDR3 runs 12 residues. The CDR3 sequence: CASSPQTGEAFF. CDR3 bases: TGTGCCAGCTCACCGCAAACAGGTGAAGCTTTCTTT.

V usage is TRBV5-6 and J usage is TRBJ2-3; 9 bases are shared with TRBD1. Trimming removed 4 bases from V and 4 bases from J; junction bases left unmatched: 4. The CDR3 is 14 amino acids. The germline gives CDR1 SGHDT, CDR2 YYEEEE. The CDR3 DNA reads TGTGCCAGCAGCCCGGGGACAGGGTCAGATACGCAGTATTTT. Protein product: CASSPGTGSDTQYF.

For the CDR3, the DNA is TGTGCCTGGGACGCCTCAGAGAACACTGAAGCTTTCTTT. Translation gives CAWDASENTEAFF. The chain is built from TRBV30 and TRBJ1-1; D unclear. Germline loops: CDR1 GTSNPN, CDR2 SVGIG (reference sequence). The CDR3 is 13 residues long. Trimming stripped 5 bases from V and 1 base from J, with 11 bases between. Variable domain in full (rest from reference TRBV30 and TRBJ1-1): SQTIHQWPATLVQPVGSPLSLECTVEGTSNPNLYWYRQAAGRGLQLLFYSVGIGQISSEVPQNLSASRPQDRQFILSSKKLLLSDSGFYLCAWDASENTEAFFGQGTRLTVV.